These 11 T cell receptor beta chains were all obtained from the same sample, sequenced in a study of shared clonotypes between healthy human individuals. Using immunoSEQ multiplex PCR, the repertoire was profiled, and TCRdb retains in-frame clones only, with some absent. The sample shows approximately 320,000 clones, 74% of them seen only once. Material: memory CD4+ T cells sorted from blood. As to subset: CD45RA-negative fraction. Source of these receptors: a man aged 30 to 39 in good health.

The genes are TRBV15 and TRBJ2-7; 7 bases agree with TRBD2. CDR3 length: 16 amino acids. From germline, CDR1 is LNHNV and CDR2 YYDKDF (reference sequence). The trim removed 1 base at V and 0 bases at J, leaving 6 bases unmatched. Here the CDR3 reads CATSRGMSGVSYEQYF. The CDR3 region has the DNA TGTGCCACCAGCAGAGGCATGAGCGGGGTCTCCTACGAGCAGTACTTC. Full variable domain (missing parts from reference TRBV15 and TRBJ2-7): DAMVIQNPRYQVTQFGKPVTLSCSQTLNHNVMYWYQQKSSQAPKLLFHYYDKDFNNEADTPDNFQSRRPNTSFCFLDIRSPGLGDTAMYLCATSRGMSGVSYEQYFGPGTRLTVT.

This clone was seen once. The chain uses TRBV29-1 and TRBJ2-5, with 10 nucleotides matching TRBD2. After removal of 7 bases from V and 5 bases from J, the junction contained 7 bases not matched to a gene. Germline V lookup: CDR1 SQVTM, CDR2 ANQGSEA. The CDR3 spans 13 residues. CDR3 region: CSGDISGGETQYF. For the CDR3, the DNA is TGCAGCGGCGACATTAGCGGGGGGGAGACCCAGTACTTC. The whole variable domain, filled in from reference TRBV29-1 and TRBJ2-5, reads SAVISQKPSRDICQRGTSLTIQCQVDSQVTMMFWYRQQPGQSLTLIATANQGSEATYESGFVIDKFPISRPNLTFSTLTVSNMSPEDSSIYLCSGDISGGETQYFGPGTRLLVL.

This chain joins TRBV12-5 and TRBJ2-1, with D maybe TRBD1 (6 bases). The CDR3 contains 13 residues. Germline V gives CDR1 LGHNT, CDR2 FRNRAP. Deletions cut 5 bases from V and 12 bases from J, with 17 bases between. The CDR3 protein is CASGLEAGVRQFF. CDR3 nucleotide sequence: TGTGCTAGTGGTCTAGAAGCAGGGGTACGGCAGTTCTTC.

The CDR3 reads CASSLGPQDQETQYF. As DNA, the CDR3 is TGTGCCAGCAGCTTAGGTCCCCAGGATCAAGAGACCCAGTACTTC. The J gene is TRBJ2-5, the V gene TRBV11-1; D uncertain. The ends were cut back, 1 base at V and 2 bases at J, with 11 bases in the middle. The CDR3 sequence is 15 residues long. Germline values: CDR1 SGHAT, CDR2 FQDESV (reference sequence).

The chain links TRBV4-2 to TRBJ2-3, with 8 bases fitting TRBD2. Germline CDR1 reads LGHNA; CDR2 reads YNFKEQ. J gave up 2 bases and V 5 bases, and 6 bases lay outside the gene matches. The CDR3 sequence is 15 residues long. The CDR3 DNA follows: TGTGCCAGCAGCTTGAAGGGACTAGACACAGATACGCAGTATTTT. This codes for CASSLKGLDTDTQYF.

This chain uses TRBV5-4 with TRBJ2-1, with 9 bases fitting TRBD2. V lost 2 bases and J lost 0; bases outside the gene matches: 6. Germline V CDR1 and CDR2: SGHNT, YYREEE (reference sequence). This CDR3 spans 17 amino acids. CDR3 sequence reads: CASSFPLAGSSYNEQFF. The CDR3, as DNA: TGTGCCAGCAGCTTTCCTCTAGCGGGGAGCTCCTACAATGAGCAGTTCTTC. Full variable domain (remainder filled in from reference TRBV5-4 and TRBJ2-1): ETGVTQSPTHLIKTRGQQVTLRCSSQSGHNTVSWYQQALGQGPQFIFQYYREEENGRGNFPPRFSGLQFPNYSSELNVNALELDDSALYLCASSFPLAGSSYNEQFFGPGTRLTVL.

This rearrangement joins TRBV18 to TRBJ1-2, with TRBD1 matching over 7 bases. Germline V gives CDR1 KGHSH, CDR2 LQKENI. The J segment lost 1 base and the V segment lost 3 bases, leaving 8 bases of the junction unmatched. The CDR3 extends over 16 amino acids. The CDR3 reads CASSPGLGQLNYGYTF. The CDR3 DNA sequence: TGTGCCAGCTCACCCGGCTTGGGACAGCTTAACTATGGCTACACCTTC. Combining the CDR3 with reference TRBV18 and TRBJ1-2 gives the whole variable domain NAGVMQNPRHLVRRRGQEARLRCSPMKGHSHVYWYRQLPEEGLKFMVYLQKENIIDESGMPKERFSAEFPKEGPSILRIQQVVRGDSAAYFCASSPGLGQLNYGYTFGSGTRLTVV.

This clone was detected once. The genes are TRBV9 and TRBJ2-3, with 7 bases fitting TRBD1. The CDR3 length is 15 residues. CDR1 and CDR2 (germline): SGDLS, YYNGEE. Trimming removed 4 bases from V and 2 bases from J; junction bases left unmatched: 7. This CDR3 is CASSSRQGLTDTQYF. For the CDR3, the DNA is TGTGCCAGCAGCTCTCGACAGGGCCTCACAGATACGCAGTATTTT.

This chain uses TRBV12-2 with TRBJ2-1; TRBD2, as called in the table, went unchecked against the DNA. TRBV12-2 is termed a pseudogene. The CDR3 has 16 amino acids. CDR3 sequence reads: CASRLAYRGLYNEQFF. The DNA of the CDR3 is TGTGCAAGTCGCTTAGCGTATCGGGGACTGTACAATGAGCAGTTCTTC.

The chain combines TRBV7-8 with TRBJ2-5; TRBD2 agrees at 8 bases. Near its end, the DNA agrees better with TRBJ2-7, so the J call may be wrong. CDR1 and CDR2 (germline): SGHVS, FQNEAQ. The CDR3 runs to 16 residues. CDR3 coding DNA: TGTGCCAGCAGCTTAGGGAAGTCAGCGGGAGCCTACGAGCAGTACTTC. It is translated as CASSLGKSAGAYEQYF.

V is TRBV28 and J is TRBJ1-2; the D is unclear. Looked up from germline, CDR1 is MDHEN and CDR2 is SYDVKM. The germline V and J ends were trimmed by 10 bases and 0 bases, with 6 bases remaining between them. This CDR3 comprises 11 residues. CDR3 loop: CAIDANYGYTF. CDR3 bases: TGTGCCATCGATGCTAACTATGGCTACACCTTC.